What follows are 10 T cell receptor beta chains derived from one specimen sequenced in a study of T cell responses to AZD1222 COVID-19 vaccine. TCRdb's table, derived via immunoSEQ multiplex PCR, lists solely in-frame clones and lacks some. The sample carries about 120,000 clones, around 93% recorded once. The sample in question was peripheral blood, obtained 28 days after the second AZD1222 dose. The receptor source for this set is an adult who received the AZD1222 COVID-19 vaccine.

The V call is TRBV27, the J call TRBJ2-5, with D possibly being TRBD2 (5 bases). This CDR3 spans 15 amino acids. V gave up 3 bases and J gave up 1 base, with 12 bases separating them. The germline CDR1 and CDR2 sequences are MNHEY and SMNVEV (reference sequence). CDR3 bases: TGTGCCAGCAGTTTCCGGACCGGAGGCCAAGAGACCCAGTACTTC. Translating gives CASSFRTGGQETQYF.

In DNA form, the CDR3 reads TGCGCCAGCAGCCCGGGGCTACAGACTAATAACTATGGCTACACCTTC. Encoded protein: CASSPGLQTNNYGYTF. The chain couples TRBV5-1 to TRBJ1-2; TRBD1 is a possible D gene (5 bases). This CDR3 contains 16 residues. Germline lookup yields CDR1 SGHRS and CDR2 YFSETQ. With 4 bases removed from V and 1 base from J, the gap between germline ends came to 17 bases.

The chain carries TRBV19 and TRBJ1-5, with 8 bases identical to TRBD1. CDR3 size: 16 residues. The germline CDR1 and CDR2 sequences are LNHDA and SQIVND (reference sequence). V shed 4 bases, J shed 0 bases, and the junction held 5 bases outside the gene matches. The CDR3 DNA reads as TGTGCCAGTAGTACCAGGGGGCCGGATAGCAATCAGCCCCAGCATTTT. The encoded protein is CASSTRGPDSNQPQHF.

The chain is built from TRBV7-2 and TRBJ1-6, with 8 bases identical to TRBD1. The germline CDR1 and CDR2 sequences are SGHTA and FQGNSA. The CDR3 has 16 amino acids. V trimming: 5 bases; J trimming: 5 bases; junction bases outside the gene matches: 8. The CDR3 DNA follows: TGTGCCAGCAGCCCCAGGGGGCTCGGAAATAATTCACCCCTCCACTTT. Residues: CASSPRGLGNNSPLHF. Filled out from reference TRBV7-2 and TRBJ1-6, the complete variable domain reads GAGVSQSPSNKVTEKGKDVELRCDPISGHTALYWYRQSLGQGLEFLIYFQGNSAPDKSGLPSDRFSAERTGGSVSTLTIQRTQQEDSAVYLCASSPRGLGNNSPLHFGNGTRLTVT.

This clone occurred a few times. The chain joins TRBV12-3 or TRBV12-4 to TRBJ1-5; D is ambiguous. The V gene lost 2 bases and the J gene lost 5 bases, with 4 bases spanning the gap. The CDR3 runs to 12 residues. This CDR3 is CASSLKHQPQHF. In DNA, the CDR3 is TGTGCCAGCAGTTTAAAGCATCAGCCCCAGCATTTT.

This chain connects TRBV7-9 to TRBJ1-2; no firm D call. CDR1 and CDR2 from the germline V gene are SEHNR and FQNEAQ (reference sequence). The CDR3 spans 14 residues. The ends were cut back, 3 bases at V and 6 bases at J, with 14 bases in the middle. CDR3 sequence reads: CASSFLEGDHGYTF. In DNA form, the CDR3 reads TGTGCCAGCAGCTTCTTGGAGGGAGATCATGGCTACACCTTC. The full variable domain, with the rest looked up from reference TRBV7-9 and TRBJ1-2, is DTGVSQNPRHKITKRGQNVTFRCDPISEHNRLYWYRQTLGQGPEFLTYFQNEAQLEKSRLLSDRFSAERPKGSFSTLEIQRTEQGDSAMYLCASSFLEGDHGYTFGSGTRLTVV.

The genes are TRBV4-3 and TRBJ2-3; 7 nucleotides agree with TRBD2. This CDR3 is built from 16 residues. CDR1 is LGHNA, CDR2 YSLEER, per germline. With 1 base clipped from V and 2 bases from J, the junction kept 6 bases outside the gene matches. CDR3 residues: CASSQGASGNTDTQYF. For the CDR3, the DNA is TGCGCCAGCAGCCAAGGCGCGAGCGGGAACACAGATACGCAGTATTTT.

The chain recombines TRBV25-1 with TRBJ2-2, with 14 nucleotides matching TRBD2. This CDR3 is 14 amino acids long. Germline V gives CDR1 MGHDK, CDR2 SYGVNS. Trimming at V came to 6 bases and at J to 6 bases, leaving 0 bases not matched to a gene. This chain's CDR3 is CASRGLAGAGELFF. Here the CDR3 DNA reads TGTGCCAGCAGGGGACTAGCGGGAGCCGGGGAGCTGTTTTTT.

The chain links TRBV18 to TRBJ2-3; TRBD1 matches at 9 bases. Germline V CDR1 and CDR2: KGHSH, LQKENI. Germline trimming cut 2 bases from V and 7 bases from J; bases unmatched to any gene: 4. The CDR3 contains 14 residues. The CDR3 sequence is CASSPEQGAHTQYF. The CDR3 bases are TGTGCCAGCTCACCAGAACAGGGGGCACATACGCAGTATTTT.

In this sample, this clone turned up once. This chain connects TRBV12-3 or TRBV12-4 to TRBJ1-2; TRBD1 agrees at 7 bases. CDR3 size: 13 residues. The ends lost 4 bases at V and 4 bases at J; junction bases unmatched: 3. The CDR3: CASSWGQSYGYTF. CDR3 DNA: TGTGCCAGCAGTTGGGGACAGTCCTATGGCTACACCTTC.